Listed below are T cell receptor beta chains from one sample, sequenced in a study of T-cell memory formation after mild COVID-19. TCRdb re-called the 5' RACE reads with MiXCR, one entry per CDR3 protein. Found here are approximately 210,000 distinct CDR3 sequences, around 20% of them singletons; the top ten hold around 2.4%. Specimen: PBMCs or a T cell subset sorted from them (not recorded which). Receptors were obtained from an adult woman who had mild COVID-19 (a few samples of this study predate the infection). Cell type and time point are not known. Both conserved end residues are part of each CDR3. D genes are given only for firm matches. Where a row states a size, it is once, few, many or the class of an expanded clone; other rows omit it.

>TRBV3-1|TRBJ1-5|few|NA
TGTGCCAGCAGCCAGGCGGGAGGGCAGCCCCAGCATTTT
CASSQAGGQPQHF
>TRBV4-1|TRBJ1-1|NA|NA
TGCGCCAGCAGCCAAGATGACGCCAGGGTGAACACTGAAGCTTTCTTT
CASSQDDARVNTEAFF
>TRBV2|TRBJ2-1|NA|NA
TGTGCCAGCAGTGAGGCGCCCTGGAAAAATGAGCAGTTCTTC
CASSEAPWKNEQFF
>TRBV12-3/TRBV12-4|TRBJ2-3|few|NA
TGTGCCAGCAGTTTAGCGCTCAACGGCCCGAGTACGCAGTATTTT
CASSLALNGPSTQYF
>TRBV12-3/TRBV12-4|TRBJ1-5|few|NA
TGTGCCAGCAGTTTCTTAGGGAGGGATCAGCCCCAGCATTTT
CASSFLGRDQPQHF
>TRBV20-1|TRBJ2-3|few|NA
TGCAGTGCTAGAGATCACCAGGGGCGTGGAGATACGCAGTATTTT
CSARDHQGRGDTQYF
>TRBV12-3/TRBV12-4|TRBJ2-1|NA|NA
TGTGCCAGCAGTCCTCAGGGGGGTATCAGCTCCTACAATGAGCAGTTCTTC
CASSPQGGISSYNEQFF
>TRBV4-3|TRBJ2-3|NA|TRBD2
TGCGCCAGCAGCCAAGGACTAGCGGGAGACGTTGCAGATACGCAGTATTTT
CASSQGLAGDVADTQYF
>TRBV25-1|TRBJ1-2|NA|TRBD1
TGTGCCAGCAGTGATCAAAGACAGGGCTCGGCTGGCTACACCTTC
CASSDQRQGSAGYTF
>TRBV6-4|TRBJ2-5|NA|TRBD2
TGTGCCAGCACCAGACTAGCGGGACCCCGGGAGGAGACCCAGTACTTC
CASTRLAGPREETQYF
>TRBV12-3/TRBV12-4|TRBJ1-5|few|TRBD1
TGTGCCAGCAACACACAGGGGGTGGGTAGTCAGCCCCAGCATTTT
CASNTQGVGSQPQHF
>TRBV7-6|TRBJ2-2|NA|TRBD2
TGTGCCAGCAGCTTACTACCGGGACTAGGGGGGAAGTCCGGGGAGCTGTTTTTT
CASSLLPGLGGKSGELFF
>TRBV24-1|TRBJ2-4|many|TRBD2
TGTGCCACCAGTGCCGGGAGGGGTTTGGCCAAAAACATTCAGTACTTC
CATSAGRGLAKNIQYF
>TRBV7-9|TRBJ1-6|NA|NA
TGTGCCAGCAGCTTGGATGGGACGGGGTATAATTCACCCCTCCACTTT
CASSLDGTGYNSPLHF
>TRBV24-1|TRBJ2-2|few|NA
TGTGCCACCAGTTCCACCAGGCTAGCCAACACCGGGGAGCTGTTTTTT
CATSSTRLANTGELFF
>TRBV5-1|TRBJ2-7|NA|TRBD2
TGCGCCAGCAGTCGCGGGACTAGCGGCTCCTACGAGCAGTACTTC
CASSRGTSGSYEQYF
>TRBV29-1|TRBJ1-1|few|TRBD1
TGCAGCGCGGACAGGGCGGGTGAAGCTTTCTTT
CSADRAGEAFF
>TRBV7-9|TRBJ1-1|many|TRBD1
TGTGCCAGCAGCTTACAGGGGGCCACTGAAGCTTTCTTT
CASSLQGATEAFF
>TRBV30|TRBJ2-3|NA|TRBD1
TGTGCCTGGAGTGGCAACAGGGGTAGCGCAGATACGCAGTATTTT
CAWSGNRGSADTQYF
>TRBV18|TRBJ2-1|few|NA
TGTGCCAGCTCACCCGGCAATTACAATGAGCAGTTCTTC
CASSPGNYNEQFF
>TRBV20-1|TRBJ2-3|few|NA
TGCAGTGCTAGAGATGGGCCGGGGGCGGATACGCAGTATTTT
CSARDGPGADTQYF
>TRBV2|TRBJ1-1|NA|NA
TGTGCCAGCAGGGACTGGAAGGGGAGAATGAACACTGAAGCTTTCTTT
CASRDWKGRMNTEAFF
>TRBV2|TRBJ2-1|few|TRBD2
TGTGCCAGCAGTGAAGCGCTTAGCGGGAGCTCCTACAATGAGCAGTTCTTC
CASSEALSGSSYNEQFF
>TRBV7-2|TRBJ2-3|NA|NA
TGTGCCAGCAGCTTAGCGGGCCTTGGGGATACGCAGTATTTT
CASSLAGLGDTQYF
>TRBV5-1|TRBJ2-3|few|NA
TGCGCCAGCAGCTTGGATACGGTCACAGATACGCAGTATTTT
CASSLDTVTDTQYF
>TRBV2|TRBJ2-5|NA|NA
TGTGCCAGCAGGGGGGGTGTTGGGGCCGGTTCCCAGTACTTC
CASRGGVGAGSQYF
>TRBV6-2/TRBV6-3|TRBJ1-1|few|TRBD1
TGTGCCAGCACGAGGGGGCTTTCGACTGAAGCTTTCTTT
CASTRGLSTEAFF
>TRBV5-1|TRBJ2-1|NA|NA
TGCGCCAGCAGCCCTACCGGGCCTCCCCTCAATGAGCAGTTCTTC
CASSPTGPPLNEQFF
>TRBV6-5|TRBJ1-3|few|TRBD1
TGTGCCAGCAGTGCAGACAGGGGCTCTGGAAACACCATATATTTT
CASSADRGSGNTIYF
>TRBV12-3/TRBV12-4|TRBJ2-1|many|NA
TGTGCCAGCAGACCCCTAGGCGAGAATGAGCAGTTCTTC
CASRPLGENEQFF
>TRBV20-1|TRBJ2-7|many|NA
TGCAGTGCCGCCGGGGGTACCTACGAGCAGTACTTC
CSAAGGTYEQYF
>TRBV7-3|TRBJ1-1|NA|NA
TGTGCCAGCAGCATGTACTTGAACACTGAAGCTTTCTTT
CASSMYLNTEAFF
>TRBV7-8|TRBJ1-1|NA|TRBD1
TGTGCCAGCAGCCCTGGGACAGGGACCCTTTCGCGCACTGAAGCTTTCTTT
CASSPGTGTLSRTEAFF
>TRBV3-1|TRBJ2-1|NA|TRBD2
TGTGCCACCGGGACTAGCGGGTTTCACAATGAGCAGTTCTTC
CATGTSGFHNEQFF
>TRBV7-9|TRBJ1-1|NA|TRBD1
TGTGCCAGCAGCTTCCCGGGACAGATCCCCCTGAAAGCTTTCTTT
CASSFPGQIPLKAFF
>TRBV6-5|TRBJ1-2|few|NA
TGTGCCAGCAGTTACAGGGCGGGTAGAAACTATGGCTACACCTTC
CASSYRAGRNYGYTF
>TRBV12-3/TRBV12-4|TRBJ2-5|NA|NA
TGTGCCAGCAGTTATTCTCGATTACCCACCCAAGAGACCCAGTACTTC
CASSYSRLPTQETQYF
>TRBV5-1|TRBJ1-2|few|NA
TGCGCCAGCAGCCTGACGGGACGGGAAAGAACTAACTATGGCTACACCTTC
CASSLTGRERTNYGYTF
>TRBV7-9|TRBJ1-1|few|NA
TGTGCCAGCAGATCCACAGGGACGGACACTGAAGCTTTCTTT
CASRSTGTDTEAFF
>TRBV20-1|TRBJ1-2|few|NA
TGCAGTGCTGCCGGGACTCAACCTCCACTTAACTATGGCTACACCTTC
CSAAGTQPPLNYGYTF
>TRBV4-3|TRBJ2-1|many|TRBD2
TGCGCCAGCAGCCAAGGTTGGCGGGGGTCCTTCAATGAGCAGTTCTTC
CASSQGWRGSFNEQFF
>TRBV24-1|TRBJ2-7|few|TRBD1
TGTGCCACCGCGGGACAGGGGGGAACCGAGCAGTACTTC
CATAGQGGTEQYF
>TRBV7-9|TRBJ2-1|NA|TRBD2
TGTGCCAGCAGCCCTTCCGGGGGGGCGCGGAATGAGCAGTTCTTC
CASSPSGGARNEQFF
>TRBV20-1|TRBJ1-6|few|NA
TGCAGTGCTAGAATAGGGGGACATTCGTCCCTCCACTTT
CSARIGGHSSLHF